The rows below give T cell receptor beta chains drawn from one sample of a study of CD8+ T cells in alopecia areata. The protocol was immunoSEQ multiplex PCR, while the TCRdb copy is restricted to in-frame clones and leaves out a portion. The sample lists about 270,000 clones, 50% to 75% occurring once. Sequencing used CD4+ T cells sorted from blood, obtained around week 54, from a patient treated with tofacitinib. The receptors stem from a human donor with alopecia areata. The CDR3 runs from the conserved cysteine through the conserved F or W. The order of the fields is clone size, D gene, V gene, J gene, CDR3 protein, CDR3 DNA. D genes are given only for firm matches. Expanded clones are given a class, and other clones once, few, many or no size at all.

.	.	TRBV11-2	TRBJ2-7	CASSPDGAAYEQYF	TGTGCCAGCAGCCCCGATGGAGCTGCCTACGAGCAGTACTTC
few	TRBD1	TRBV19	TRBJ2-7	CASSRQGGFGEQYF	TGTGCCAGTAGCCGACAGGGTGGATTTGGCGAGCAGTACTTC
.	.	TRBV25-1	TRBJ2-7	CASSAVDSYEQYF	TGTGCCAGCAGTGCCGTCGACAGTTACGAGCAGTACTTC
once	TRBD1	TRBV5-4	TRBJ1-6	CASSVGQGDSPLHF	TGTGCCAGCAGCGTAGGACAGGGGGATTCACCCCTCCACTTT
.	TRBD2	TRBV7-9	TRBJ2-5	CASSQRRGGAGETQYF	TGTGCCAGCAGTCAAAGACGCGGGGGGGCCGGTGAGACCCAGTACTTC
.	TRBD2	TRBV5-1	TRBJ2-5	CASSFWSGRGTQYF	TGCGCCAGCAGCTTCTGGAGCGGGAGAGGGACCCAGTACTTC
.	.	TRBV30	TRBJ1-6	CAWRIRRSNSPLHF	TGTGCCTGGAGGATAAGACGAAGTAATTCACCCCTCCACTTT
.	.	TRBV9	TRBJ2-7	CASSVDGSSYEQYF	TGTGCCAGCAGCGTAGATGGCAGCTCCTACGAGCAGTACTTC
few	.	TRBV7-6	TRBJ2-7	CASSLNQGSYEQYF	TGTGCCAGCAGCTTAAACCAGGGATCCTACGAGCAGTACTTC
.	.	TRBV6-5	TRBJ1-2	CASRTTGNYGYTF	TGTGCCAGCAGAACTACAGGGAACTATGGCTACACCTTC
few	.	TRBV13	TRBJ1-2	CASSLGLGSGKGYTF	TGTGCCAGCAGCTTAGGCCTGGGATCAGGAAAAGGCTACACCTTC
.	TRBD2	TRBV7-9	TRBJ2-3	CASRIAGDTDTQYF	TGTGCCAGCAGAATAGCGGGGGATACAGATACGCAGTATTTT
.	.	TRBV30	TRBJ1-5	CAWSPGGIGNQPQHF	TGTGCCTGGAGTCCGGGGGGAATTGGCAATCAGCCCCAGCATTTT
.	.	TRBV29-1	TRBJ2-7	CSVLGGGSYEQYF	TGCAGCGTTTTGGGAGGGGGGTCCTACGAGCAGTACTTC
few	.	TRBV4-3	TRBJ1-4	CASSQAMTTATNEKLFF	TGCGCCAGCAGCCAAGCTATGACAACTGCAACTAATGAAAAACTGTTTTTT
.	.	TRBV5-1	TRBJ2-5	CASSLGADKETQYF	TGCGCCAGCAGCTTAGGCGCGGACAAAGAGACCCAGTACTTC
.	.	TRBV6-5	TRBJ1-2	CASSPRKGYGYTF	TGTGCCAGCAGTCCAAGGAAGGGCTATGGCTACACCTTC
.	.	TRBV15	TRBJ1-2	CATSRQTNYGYTF	TGTGCCACCTCCAGGCAAACTAACTATGGCTACACCTTC
.	.	TRBV5-4	TRBJ2-5	CASSPGQLETQYF	TGTGCCAGCAGCCCGGGACAACTAGAGACCCAGTACTTC
few	.	TRBV30	TRBJ1-1	CAWSPTLTAMNTEAFF	TGTGCCTGGAGTCCAACTTTGACCGCGATGAACACTGAAGCTTTCTTT
.	.	TRBV18	TRBJ2-3	CASSQQGTDTQYF	TGTGCCAGCTCTCAGCAGGGGACAGATACGCAGTATTTT
few	TRBD1	TRBV29-1	TRBJ1-1	CSGTDRAWEAFF	TGCAGCGGTACGGACAGGGCCTGGGAAGCTTTCTTT
.	.	TRBV9	TRBJ2-3	CASSVKQGTDTQYF	TGTGCCAGCAGCGTAAAGCAGGGAACAGATACGCAGTATTTT
.	TRBD1	TRBV30	TRBJ2-1	CAWSVGQVRNHEQFF	TGTGCCTGGAGTGTAGGACAGGTCCGTAACCATGAGCAGTTCTTC
.	TRBD2	TRBV19	TRBJ2-5	CASSMRTSETQYF	TGTGCCAGTAGTATGAGGACTAGCGAGACCCAGTACTTC
.	TRBD1	TRBV7-9	TRBJ2-7	CASSSGTGAREQYF	TGTGCCAGCAGCTCCGGGACAGGGGCGCGCGAGCAGTACTTC
few	.	TRBV7-6	TRBJ1-2	CASSSYREAGYTF	TGTGCCAGCAGCTCCTACAGAGAAGCCGGCTACACCTTC
.	TRBD2	TRBV6-1	TRBJ2-3	CASSELAGHTDTQYF	TGTGCCAGCAGTGAGCTAGCGGGACACACAGATACGCAGTATTTT
many	.	TRBV2	TRBJ2-7	CASEGQGYEQYF	TGTGCCAGCGAGGGGCAGGGTTACGAGCAGTACTTC
few	.	TRBV25-1	TRBJ1-6	CASGSAGAPHSPLHF	TGTGCCAGCGGTAGCGCGGGGGCTCCCCATTCACCCCTCCACTTT
.	TRBD1	TRBV30	TRBJ2-5	CAWGGTGEETQYF	TGTGCCTGGGGGGGGACAGGGGAAGAGACCCAGTACTTC
.	TRBD1	TRBV6-5	TRBJ2-1	CASTTAGTGSAEQFF	TGTGCCAGCACCACCGCCGGGACAGGGTCTGCTGAGCAGTTCTTC
.	TRBD2	TRBV5-1	TRBJ2-1	CASSLFGLAGGFSYNEQFF	TGCGCCAGCAGCTTGTTCGGACTAGCGGGGGGATTCTCCTACAATGAGCAGTTCTTC
once	.	TRBV30	TRBJ1-1	CAWNRGDTEAFF	TGTGCCTGGAATCGGGGGGACACTGAAGCTTTCTTT
.	.	TRBV15	TRBJ1-4	CATSRDYGNEKLFF	TGTGCCACCAGCAGAGATTACGGTAATGAAAAACTGTTTTTT
.	.	TRBV2	TRBJ1-2	CASKGQAFEGGYTF	TGTGCCAGCAAAGGGCAGGCCTTCGAGGGGGGCTACACCTTC
few	TRBD1	TRBV4-2	TRBJ2-5	CASSQGGQGAGYQETQYF	TGTGCCAGCAGCCAAGGGGGACAGGGGGCAGGGTACCAAGAGACCCAGTACTTC
once	.	TRBV29-1	TRBJ2-5	CSVEDPREQYF	TGCAGCGTTGAAGATCCCCGGGAGCAGTACTTC
once	.	TRBV30	TRBJ2-7	CAWSVRADYEQYF	TGTGCCTGGAGTGTTCGAGCCGACTACGAGCAGTACTTC
.	.	TRBV7-8	TRBJ2-5	CASSPHGAGETQYF	TGTGCCAGCAGCCCCCATGGGGCGGGCGAGACCCAGTACTTC
few	.	TRBV7-9	TRBJ1-5	CASSLGPNQPQHF	TGTGCCAGCAGCTTAGGGCCGAATCAGCCCCAGCATTTT
few	.	TRBV29-1	TRBJ2-4	CSVAGGAGKNIQYF	TGCAGCGTTGCAGGAGGGGCGGGCAAAAACATTCAGTACTTC
.	.	TRBV9	TRBJ1-1	CASSVEGRNTEAFF	TGTGCCAGCAGCGTAGAGGGCAGGAACACTGAAGCTTTCTTT
.	.	TRBV7-2	TRBJ1-2	CASSSLDSYGYTF	TGTGCCAGCAGCTCGTTGGACAGCTATGGCTACACCTTC
.	TRBD1	TRBV2	TRBJ1-5	CASRAQGNQPQHF	TGTGCCAGCAGGGCACAGGGGAATCAGCCCCAGCATTTT
.	.	TRBV29-1	TRBJ2-5	CSAMSGIETQYF	TGCAGCGCCATGTCCGGGATAGAGACCCAGTACTTC
.	.	TRBV9	TRBJ2-3	CASSVVGNTDTQYF	TGTGCCAGCAGCGTAGTCGGGAACACAGATACGCAGTATTTT
.	.	TRBV6-5	TRBJ1-5	CASTTGNQPQHF	TGTGCCAGCACCACAGGGAATCAGCCCCAGCATTTT
.	.	TRBV5-1	TRBJ2-7	CASSTSGGFYEQYF	TGCGCCAGCAGCACGTCGGGCGGGTTCTACGAGCAGTACTTC
few	.	TRBV6-6	TRBJ1-1	CASSRDNTEAFF	TGTGCCAGCAGCCGGGACAACACTGAAGCTTTCTTT
.	TRBD1	TRBV5-1	TRBJ2-5	CASSPGQGAFETQYF	TGCGCCAGCAGTCCGGGACAGGGGGCTTTCGAGACCCAGTACTTC
few	TRBD1	TRBV7-9	TRBJ2-3	CASSFSAGGADTQYF	TGTGCCAGCAGCTTTTCCGCAGGGGGCGCAGATACGCAGTATTTT